The entry below describes one T cell receptor beta chain. One junction end does not reproduce the germline sequence, and a read error may be involved. The data were taken from a study of T cell responses to AZD1222 COVID-19 vaccine. The germline gives CDR1 SGHRS, CDR2 YFSETQ. The CDR3 spans 13 residues. This table comes from immunoSEQ multiplex PCR, and its TCRdb copy is limited to in-frame clones, with some not included. The data show fewer than 130,000 clones, with 80% to 95% seen just once and roughly 7.8% held by the top ten. The material sequenced was peripheral blood, taken on day 0 of AZD1222 vaccination. The receptor was isolated from an adult in good health. The rearrangement joins TRBV5-1 to TRBJ2-5; D is ambiguous. The CDR3 nucleotides are TGCGCCAGCAGCCGGAATTGGAGAGAGGCCCAGTACTTC. Translated: CASSRNWREAQYF.